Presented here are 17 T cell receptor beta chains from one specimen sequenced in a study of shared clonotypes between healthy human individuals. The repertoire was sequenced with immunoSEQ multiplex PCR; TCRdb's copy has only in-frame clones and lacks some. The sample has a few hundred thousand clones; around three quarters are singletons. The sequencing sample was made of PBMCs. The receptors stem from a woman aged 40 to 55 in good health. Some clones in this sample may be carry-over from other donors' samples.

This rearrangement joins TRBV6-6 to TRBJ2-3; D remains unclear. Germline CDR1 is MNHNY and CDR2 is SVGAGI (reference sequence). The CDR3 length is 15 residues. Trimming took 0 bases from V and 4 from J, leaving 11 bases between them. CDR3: CASSYSPGIADTQYF. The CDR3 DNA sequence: TGTGCCAGCAGTTACTCGCCAGGTATCGCAGATACGCAGTATTTT.

The CDR3 loop reads CASSFDRQGTQYF. The CDR3, as DNA: TGTGCCAGCAGCTTTGACAGACAGGGGACCCAGTACTTC. The rearrangement links TRBV7-3 to TRBJ2-5, with TRBD1 identical over 7 bases. Germline CDR1 is SGHTA and CDR2 is FQGTGA. V was clipped by 3 bases and J by 7 bases; unmatched bases: 5. CDR3 size: 13 residues.

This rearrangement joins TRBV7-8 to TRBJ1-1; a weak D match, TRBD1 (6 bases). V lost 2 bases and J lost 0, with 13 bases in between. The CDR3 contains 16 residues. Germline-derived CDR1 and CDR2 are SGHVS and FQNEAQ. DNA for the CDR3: TGTGCCAGCAGCTTATTGGGGGGGCATATGAACACTGAAGCTTTCTTT. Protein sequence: CASSLLGGHMNTEAFF. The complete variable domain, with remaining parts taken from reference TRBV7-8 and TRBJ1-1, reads GAGVSQSPRYKVAKRGQDVALRCDPISGHVSLFWYQQALGQGPEFLTYFQNEAQLDKSGLPSDRFFAERPEGSVSTLKIQRTQQEDSAVYLCASSLLGGHMNTEAFFGQGTRLTVV.

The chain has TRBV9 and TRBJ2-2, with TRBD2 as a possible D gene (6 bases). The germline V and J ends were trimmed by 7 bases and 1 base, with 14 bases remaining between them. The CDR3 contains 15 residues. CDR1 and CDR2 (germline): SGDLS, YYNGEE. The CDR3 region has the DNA TGTGCCAGCGGTGGGGCGGGAATGAACACCGGGGAGCTGTTTTTT. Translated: CASGGAGMNTGELFF.

The CDR3 region is CASSHEYIRGVFYGYTF. The CDR3 DNA sequence: TGCGCCAGCAGCCACGAATACATCAGGGGGGTTTTCTATGGCTACACCTTC. The rearrangement joins TRBV5-1 to TRBJ1-2; TRBD1 matches 7 bases. The germline V gene encodes CDR1 SGHRS and CDR2 YFSETQ. The CDR3 sequence is 17 residues long. J lost 4 bases, V lost 4 bases, and 16 bases had no gene match.

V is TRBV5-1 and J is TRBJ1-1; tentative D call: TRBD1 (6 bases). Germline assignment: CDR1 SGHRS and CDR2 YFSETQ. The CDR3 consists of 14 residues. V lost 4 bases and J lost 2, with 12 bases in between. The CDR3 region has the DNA TGCGCCAGCAGCGGGACATCGGGCAACACTGAAGCTTTCTTT. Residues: CASSGTSGNTEAFF.

As DNA, the CDR3 is TGTGCCATCAGCGCCAACGTGGGGCAGGGGGCGTACGAGCAGTACTTC. Amino acids: CAISANVGQGAYEQYF. This chain connects TRBV10-3 to TRBJ2-7; 8 bases are a match to TRBD1. Germline V gene data show CDR1 as ENHRY and CDR2 as SYGVKD. CDR3 length: 16 amino acids. Losses at the gene ends were 6 bases for V and 4 bases for J; bases not matched to a gene: 14.

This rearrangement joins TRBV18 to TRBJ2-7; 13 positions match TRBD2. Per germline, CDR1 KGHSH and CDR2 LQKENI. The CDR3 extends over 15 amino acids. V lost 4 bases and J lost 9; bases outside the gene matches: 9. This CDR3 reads CASSQGLAGPGGQYF. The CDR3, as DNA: TGTGCCAGCTCACAGGGACTAGCGGGACCCGGCGGGCAGTACTTC. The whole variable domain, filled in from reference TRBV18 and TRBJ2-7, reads NAGVMQNPRHLVRRRGQEARLRCSPMKGHSHVYWYRQLPEEGLKFMVYLQKENIIDESGMPKERFSAEFPKEGPSILRIQQVVRGDSAAYFCASSQGLAGPGGQYFGPGTRLTVT.

The CDR3 region has the DNA TGTGCCAGCAGCTTATCCGGGACTTACAATGAGCAGTTCTTC. Translated, it gives CASSLSGTYNEQFF. The genes are TRBV7-3 and TRBJ2-1, with D maybe TRBD2 (6 bases). Trimming left V 2 bases short and J 4 bases short, with 9 bases between. CDR3 length: 14 residues. CDR1 is SGHTA, CDR2 FQGTGA, per germline.

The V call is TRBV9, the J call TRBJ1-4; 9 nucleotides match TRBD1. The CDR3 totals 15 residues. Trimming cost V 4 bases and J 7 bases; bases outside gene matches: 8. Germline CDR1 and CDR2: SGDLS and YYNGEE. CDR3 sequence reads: CASSPGTGFREKLFF. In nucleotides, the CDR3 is TGTGCCAGCAGCCCCGGGACAGGGTTTCGTGAAAAACTGTTTTTT.

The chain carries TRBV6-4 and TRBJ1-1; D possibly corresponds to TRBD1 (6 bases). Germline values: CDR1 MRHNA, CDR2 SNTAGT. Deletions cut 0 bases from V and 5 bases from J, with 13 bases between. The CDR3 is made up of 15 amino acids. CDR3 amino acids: CASSDSAGVGTEAFF. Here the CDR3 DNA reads TGTGCCAGCAGTGACTCGGCAGGGGTCGGGACTGAAGCTTTCTTT.

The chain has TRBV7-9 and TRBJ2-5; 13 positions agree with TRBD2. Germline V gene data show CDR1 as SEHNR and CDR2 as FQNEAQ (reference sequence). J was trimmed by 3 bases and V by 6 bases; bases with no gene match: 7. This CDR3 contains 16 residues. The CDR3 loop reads CASSPGGTSGEETQYF. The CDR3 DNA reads TGTGCCAGCAGTCCGGGGGGGACTAGCGGGGAAGAGACCCAGTACTTC.

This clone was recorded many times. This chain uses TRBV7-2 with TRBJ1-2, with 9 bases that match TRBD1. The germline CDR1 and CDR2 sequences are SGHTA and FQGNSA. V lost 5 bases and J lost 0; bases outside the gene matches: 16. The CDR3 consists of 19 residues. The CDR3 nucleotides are TGTGCCAGCAGCAGAACAGGGGGCGGCTTAACCCCTGCTAACTATGGCTACACCTTC. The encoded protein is CASSRTGGGLTPANYGYTF.

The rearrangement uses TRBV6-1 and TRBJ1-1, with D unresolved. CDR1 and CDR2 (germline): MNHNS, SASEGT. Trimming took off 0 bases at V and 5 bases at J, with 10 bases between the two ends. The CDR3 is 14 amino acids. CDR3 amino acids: CASSEAWRRTEAFF. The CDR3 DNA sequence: TGTGCCAGCAGTGAAGCGTGGCGAAGGACTGAAGCTTTCTTT.

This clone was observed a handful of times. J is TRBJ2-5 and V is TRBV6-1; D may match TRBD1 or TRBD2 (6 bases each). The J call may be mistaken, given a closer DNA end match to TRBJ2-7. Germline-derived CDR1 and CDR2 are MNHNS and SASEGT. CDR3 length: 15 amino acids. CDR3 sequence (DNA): TGTGCCAGCAGTGAAGTCGAGGAAGGGGGGTACGAGCAGTACTTC. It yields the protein CASSEVEEGGYEQYF.

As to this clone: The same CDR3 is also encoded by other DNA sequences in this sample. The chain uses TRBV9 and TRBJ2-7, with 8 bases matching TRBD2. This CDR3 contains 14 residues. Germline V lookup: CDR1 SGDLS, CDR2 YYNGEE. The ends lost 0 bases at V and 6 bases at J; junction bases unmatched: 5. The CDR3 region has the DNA TGTGCCAGCAGCGTAGCGGGAGGGCCTTCCGAGCAGTACTTC. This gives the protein CASSVAGGPSEQYF.

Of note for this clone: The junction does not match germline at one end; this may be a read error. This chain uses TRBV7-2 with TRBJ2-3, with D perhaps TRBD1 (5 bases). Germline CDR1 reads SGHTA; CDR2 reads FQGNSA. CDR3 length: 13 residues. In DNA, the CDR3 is TGTGCCAGCAGATTAGGGGGCACAGATACGCAGTATTTT. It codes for CASRLGGTDTQYF.